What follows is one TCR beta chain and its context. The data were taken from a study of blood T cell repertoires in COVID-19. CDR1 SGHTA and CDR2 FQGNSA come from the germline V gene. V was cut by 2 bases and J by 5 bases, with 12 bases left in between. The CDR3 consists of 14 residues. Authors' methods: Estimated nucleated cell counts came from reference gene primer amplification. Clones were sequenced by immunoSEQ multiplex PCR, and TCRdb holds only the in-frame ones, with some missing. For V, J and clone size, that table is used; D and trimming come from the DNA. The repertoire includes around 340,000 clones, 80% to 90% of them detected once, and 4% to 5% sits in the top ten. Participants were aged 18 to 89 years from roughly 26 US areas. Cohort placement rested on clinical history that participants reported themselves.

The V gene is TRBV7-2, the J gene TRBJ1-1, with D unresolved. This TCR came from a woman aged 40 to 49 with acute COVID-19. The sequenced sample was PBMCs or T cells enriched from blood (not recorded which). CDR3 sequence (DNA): TGTGCCAGCAGCTTACCACGACGGGATACTGAAGCTTTCTTT. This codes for CASSLPRRDTEAFF.